The TCR beta chain described here comes from a study of blood T cells in healthy people across ages. In this sample, this clonotype turned up a few times. Alongside a J-beta primer mix, a sample-barcoded 5' primer served in a second PCR lasting about 6 to 12 cycles. Via MiXCR, TCRdb re-called the 5' RACE reads, giving one row per CDR3 protein. The sample yields approximately 770,000 distinct CDR3 sequences, 55% to 75% seen once. Per germline, CDR1 SQVTM and CDR2 ANQGSEA. The CDR3 has 13 residues. The V end was cut by 6 bases, the J end by 2 bases, with 12 bases between. The specimen was blood. The sequence was collected from a man aged 25-45 years in good health. The genes are TRBV29-1 and TRBJ2-3; tentative D call: TRBD2 (6 bases). As DNA, the CDR3 is TGCAGCGTGGCGCGGGGAAACACAGATACGCAGTATTTT. It is translated as CSVARGNTDTQYF.